The rows below give T cell receptor beta chains drawn from one sample of a study of cytomegalovirus exposure and HLA in healthy donors. Data came from immunoSEQ multiplex PCR; TCRdb stores just in-frame clones and leaves some out. The profile shows around 90,000 clones, around 84% of them singletons. Sequenced: PBMCs. The source of these receptors is a woman in her thirties or forties in good health and CMV-seronegative. The CDR3 runs from the conserved cysteine through the conserved F or W. The D gene is left open where the match is weak. Some rows have no size entry. The others give once, few or many, or a class for an expanded clone.

len,abundance,v_gene,j_gene,d_gene,CDR3aa,CDR3nt
15,-,TRBV27,TRBJ2-1,TRBD2,CASSPGSGRRDEQFF,TGTGCCAGCAGTCCCGGGAGCGGGAGGAGGGATGAGCAGTTCTTC
14,-,TRBV27,TRBJ2-7,-,CASSETTSPYEQYF,TGTGCCAGCAGTGAGACAACCAGCCCCTACGAGCAGTACTTC
11,few,TRBV7-2,TRBJ2-5,-,CASSIQETQYF,TGTGCCAGCAGTATCCAAGAGACCCAGTACTTC
13,-,TRBV7-2,TRBJ2-1,-,CASSLRQINEQFF,TGTGCCAGCAGCTTACGACAGATCAATGAGCAGTTCTTC
15,few,TRBV4-1,TRBJ1-1,-,CASSQNRATGTEAFF,TGCGCCAGCAGCCAAAACAGGGCTACAGGGACTGAAGCTTTCTTT
19,-,TRBV23-1,TRBJ1-5,-,CASSQFPQGGQISNQPQHF,TGCGCCAGCAGTCAATTCCCCCAGGGAGGTCAAATCAGCAATCAGCCCCAGCATTTT
11,-,TRBV6-5,TRBJ1-2,-,CASTRGYGYTF,TGTGCCAGCACCCGAGGGTACGGCTACACCTTC
15,once,TRBV28,TRBJ1-2,-,CASSPEGRTRYGYTF,TGTGCCAGCAGTCCCGAGGGCAGGACCCGTTATGGCTACACCTTC
13,few,TRBV5-1,TRBJ2-7,-,CASSLDGDYEQYF,TGCGCCAGCAGCTTGGACGGAGACTACGAGCAGTACTTC
16,once,TRBV7-7,TRBJ2-1,TRBD2,CASSAAGTSGSNEQFF,TGTGCCAGCAGCGCCGCCGGGACTAGCGGGAGTAATGAGCAGTTCTTC
15,-,TRBV6-4,TRBJ2-1,TRBD2,CASSGGLAGNNEQFF,TGTGCCAGCAGTGGAGGACTAGCGGGTAACAATGAGCAGTTCTTC
14,once,TRBV7-3,TRBJ2-1,-,CASSPSGTYNEQFF,TGTGCCAGCAGCCCGTCCGGGACTTACAATGAGCAGTTCTTC
13,-,TRBV19,TRBJ1-1,TRBD1,CASKQGDLTEAFF,TGTGCCAGTAAACAGGGGGACCTCACTGAAGCTTTCTTT
14,-,TRBV27,TRBJ2-1,TRBD2,CASSRTSGSSEQFF,TGTGCCAGCAGTCGGACTAGCGGGAGTAGTGAGCAGTTCTTC
16,-,TRBV27,TRBJ1-1,-,CASSSLGGFLNTEAFF,TGTGCCAGCAGCTCCTTGGGGGGGTTCTTGAACACTGAAGCTTTCTTT
15,once,TRBV11-3,TRBJ2-1,TRBD2,CASSFREASYNEQFF,TGTGCCAGCAGCTTTCGGGAGGCCTCCTACAATGAGCAGTTCTTC
15,-,TRBV30,TRBJ1-3,-,CAWSVRGTFGNTIYF,TGTGCCTGGAGTGTACGTGGGACATTTGGAAACACCATATATTTT
13,few,TRBV4-1,TRBJ2-7,TRBD1,CASRETGTYEQYF,TGCGCCAGCAGAGAGACAGGGACGTACGAGCAGTACTTC
16,-,TRBV5-1,TRBJ2-7,TRBD1,CASSLLPGQTTYEQYF,TGCGCCAGCAGTCTTTTACCGGGACAGACCACTTACGAGCAGTACTTC
15,-,TRBV7-2,TRBJ2-6,-,CARNLGGRRANVLTF,TGTGCCAGGAACCTGGGAGGTCGGAGGGCCAACGTCCTGACTTTC
15,few,TRBV4-1,TRBJ2-7,-,CASSREMGQTYEQYF,TGCGCCAGCAGCCGAGAAATGGGGCAGACCTACGAGCAGTACTTC
15,-,TRBV6-6,TRBJ1-2,TRBD1,CASSRQGARDYGYTF,TGTGCCAGCAGTCGACAGGGGGCGCGAGACTATGGCTACACCTTC
15,-,TRBV27,TRBJ2-2,-,CASSTLQGVAGELFF,TGTGCCAGCAGCACCTTACAGGGAGTCGCCGGGGAGCTGTTTTTT
14,-,TRBV27,TRBJ1-5,-,CASSLSGRAQPQHF,TGTGCCAGCAGTTTATCGGGGAGGGCCCAGCCCCAGCATTTT
16,-,TRBV2,TRBJ2-2,TRBD1,CASSEGGQGATGELFF,TGTGCCAGCAGTGAAGGGGGACAGGGGGCGACCGGGGAGCTGTTTTTT
15,-,TRBV6-1,TRBJ2-1,-,CASSELAESYNEQFF,TGTGCCAGCAGTGAATTAGCGGAGTCCTACAATGAGCAGTTCTTC
16,-,TRBV4-1,TRBJ2-7,TRBD1,CASSLEDRESSYEQYF,TGCGCCAGCAGCCTAGAAGACAGGGAAAGCTCCTACGAGCAGTACTTC
13,many,TRBV5-8,TRBJ2-7,-,CASSLQGSYEQYF,TGTGCCAGCAGCTTGCAGGGCTCCTACGAGCAGTACTTC
16,-,TRBV7-6,TRBJ2-3,TRBD1,CASSYRDRGQTDTQYF,TGTGCCAGCAGCTACAGGGACAGGGGGCAAACAGATACGCAGTATTTT
17,-,TRBV30,TRBJ2-5,TRBD2,CAWSPQGRTSAQETQYF,TGTGCCTGGAGTCCACAGGGTCGGACTAGCGCGCAAGAGACCCAGTACTTC
13,-,TRBV5-1,TRBJ2-7,-,CASSLADLREQYF,TGCGCCAGCAGCTTAGCGGATCTGAGGGAGCAGTACTTC
14,-,TRBV14,TRBJ2-7,TRBD1,CASSHGTGAYEQYF,TGTGCCAGCAGCCACGGGACAGGGGCATACGAGCAGTACTTC
15,-,TRBV9,TRBJ1-1,-,CASSVGKGVRSEAFF,TGTGCCAGCAGCGTAGGTAAGGGGGTCAGGTCTGAAGCTTTCTTT
15,-,TRBV5-1,TRBJ1-4,-,CASSLDGSPNEKLFF,TGCGCCAGCAGCTTGGATGGGAGTCCCAATGAAAAACTGTTTTTT
14,-,TRBV7-8,TRBJ1-3,TRBD1,CASRGDRGGNTIYF,TGTGCCAGCAGGGGAGACAGGGGGGGAAACACCATATATTTT
15,-,TRBV5-6,TRBJ2-1,-,CASSSSMTAYNEQFF,TGTGCCAGCAGCTCTTCTATGACAGCCTACAATGAGCAGTTCTTC
14,-,TRBV29-1,TRBJ2-2,TRBD2,CSVDGGGNTGELFF,TGCAGCGTTGACGGCGGGGGAAACACCGGGGAGCTGTTTTTT
12,once,TRBV19,TRBJ1-5,-,CASSINYQPQHF,TGTGCCAGTAGTATTAACTATCAGCCCCAGCATTTT
12,-,TRBV19,TRBJ2-3,-,CASSTLKDTQYF,TGTGCCAGTAGTACCCTAAAAGATACGCAGTATTTT
16,few,TRBV4-3,TRBJ1-5,-,CASSQRLETGRQPQHF,TGCGCCAGCAGCCAAAGATTGGAAACAGGGCGCCAGCCCCAGCATTTT
14,-,TRBV10-1,TRBJ1-3,-,CASSDRAAGNTIYF,TGCGCCAGCAGTGACAGGGCAGCTGGAAACACCATATATTTT
12,-,TRBV11-2,TRBJ2-7,-,CASSLSGYEQYF,TGTGCCAGCAGCTTAAGCGGATACGAGCAGTACTTC
15,-,TRBV19,TRBJ1-1,-,CASKEQGSLNTEAFF,TGTGCCAGTAAGGAGCAGGGAAGCCTCAACACTGAAGCTTTCTTT
14,-,TRBV11-3,TRBJ2-5,TRBD2,CASSFRAGEETQYF,TGTGCCAGCAGCTTTAGAGCGGGAGAAGAGACCCAGTACTTC
14,-,TRBV27,TRBJ1-6,TRBD1,CASSPRQGNSPLHF,TGTGCCAGCAGTCCTCGACAGGGTAATTCACCCCTCCACTTT
16,-,TRBV2,TRBJ1-5,-,CASSEVPTAADQPQHF,TGTGCCAGCAGTGAAGTGCCAACAGCGGCGGATCAGCCCCAGCATTTT
16,few,TRBV2,TRBJ1-1,-,CASSESPDRLNTEAFF,TGTGCCAGCAGTGAATCGCCCGACAGATTGAACACTGAAGCTTTCTTT
14,-,TRBV27,TRBJ2-7,-,CASSFSNGGYEQYF,TGTGCCAGCAGTTTTAGTAACGGGGGCTACGAGCAGTACTTC
16,-,TRBV6-6,TRBJ1-2,TRBD1,CASRSTRDRSPYGYTF,TGTGCCAGCAGATCTACCCGGGACAGGTCTCCCTATGGCTACACCTTC
12,-,TRBV18,TRBJ1-1,-,CASSRRESEAFF,TGTGCCAGCTCTAGGAGGGAATCTGAAGCTTTCTTT